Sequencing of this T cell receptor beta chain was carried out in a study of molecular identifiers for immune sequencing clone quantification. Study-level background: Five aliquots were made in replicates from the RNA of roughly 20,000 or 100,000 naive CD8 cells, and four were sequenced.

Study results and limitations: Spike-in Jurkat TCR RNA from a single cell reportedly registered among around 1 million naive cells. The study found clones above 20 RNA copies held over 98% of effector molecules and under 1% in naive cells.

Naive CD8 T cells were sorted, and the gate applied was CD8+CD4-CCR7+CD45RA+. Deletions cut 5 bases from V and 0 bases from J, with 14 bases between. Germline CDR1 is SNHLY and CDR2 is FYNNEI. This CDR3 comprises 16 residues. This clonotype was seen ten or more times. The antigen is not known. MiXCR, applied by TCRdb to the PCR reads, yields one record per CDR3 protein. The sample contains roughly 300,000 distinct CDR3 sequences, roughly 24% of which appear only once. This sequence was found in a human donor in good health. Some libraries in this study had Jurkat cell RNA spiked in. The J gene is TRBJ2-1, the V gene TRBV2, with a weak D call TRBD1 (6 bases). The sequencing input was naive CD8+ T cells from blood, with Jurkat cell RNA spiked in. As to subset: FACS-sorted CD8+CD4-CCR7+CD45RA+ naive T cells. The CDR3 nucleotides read TGTGCCAGCAGTCCCCCGACAGGACGCTCCTACAATGAGCAGTTCTTC. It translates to CASSPPTGRSYNEQFF.